This T cell receptor (beta chain) stems from a study of technical replicates of blood from several donors. The method was immunoSEQ multiplex PCR; TCRdb's version includes in-frame clones alone and lacks a portion of them. The sample lists some 85,000 clones; around 94% were seen once. V was pared by 5 bases and J by 6 bases, with 5 bases of the junction left unmatched. From germline, CDR1 is LNHDA and CDR2 SQIVND (reference sequence). The CDR3 loop spans 13 amino acids. The TCR originated in a human donor in good health. The chain uses TRBV19 and TRBJ2-7, with TRBD1 identical over 9 bases. Specimen: T cells isolated from PBMCs. CDR3 sequence reads: CASSLGTGSEQYF. The CDR3 region has the DNA TGTGCCAGTAGTTTGGGGACAGGGAGCGAGCAGTACTTC.